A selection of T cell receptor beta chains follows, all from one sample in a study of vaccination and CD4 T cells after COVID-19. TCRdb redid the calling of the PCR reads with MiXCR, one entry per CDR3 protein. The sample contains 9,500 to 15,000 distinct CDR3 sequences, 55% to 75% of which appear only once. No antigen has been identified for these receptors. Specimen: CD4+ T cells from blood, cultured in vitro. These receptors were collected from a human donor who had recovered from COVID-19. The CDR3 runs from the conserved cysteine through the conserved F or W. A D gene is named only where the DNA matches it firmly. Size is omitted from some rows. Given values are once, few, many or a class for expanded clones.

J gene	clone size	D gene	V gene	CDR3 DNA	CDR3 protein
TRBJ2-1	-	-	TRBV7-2	TGTGCCAGCAGCTTAGGACGGGGGGCGCAGAATGAGCAGTTCTTC	CASSLGRGAQNEQFF
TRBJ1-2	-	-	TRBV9	TGTGCCAGCAGCGTAGGCAGGGTTGCCTATGGCTACACCTTC	CASSVGRVAYGYTF
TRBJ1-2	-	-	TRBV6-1	TGTGCCAGCAGAGTTGGGGGAAACCATGGCTACACCTTC	CASRVGGNHGYTF
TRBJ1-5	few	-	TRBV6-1	TGTGCCAGCAGTGCCCTTTTGAAGGGGAGAAATCAGCCCCAGCATTTT	CASSALLKGRNQPQHF
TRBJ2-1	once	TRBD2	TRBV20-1	TGCAGTGCTAGAGATGAGTCCGGGAGGGCAACATATGAGCAGTTCTTC	CSARDESGRATYEQFF
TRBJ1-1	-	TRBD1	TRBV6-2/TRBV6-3	TGTGCCAGCAGACAGACAGGGCAGGCTGAAGCTTTCTTT	CASRQTGQAEAFF
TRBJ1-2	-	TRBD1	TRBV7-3	TGTGCCAGCAGCTTAGGGGCAGGGGGCGCGTTAGGTGGCTACACCTTC	CASSLGAGGALGGYTF
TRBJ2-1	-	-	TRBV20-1	TGCAGTGCTAGGGTAGCGGCCTACAATGAGCAGTTCTTC	CSARVAAYNEQFF
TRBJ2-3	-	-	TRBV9	TGTGCCAGCAGCGTACGACTAGTCACAGATACGCAGTATTTT	CASSVRLVTDTQYF
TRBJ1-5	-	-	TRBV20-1	TGCAGTGCTAGTTTTTCAGGGGTTTTTCAGCCCCAGCATTTT	CSASFSGVFQPQHF
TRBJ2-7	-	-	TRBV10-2	TGCGCCAGCACCCCGGCGGGCTCGGTCTACGAGCAGTACTTC	CASTPAGSVYEQYF
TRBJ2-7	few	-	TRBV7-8	TGTGCCAGCAGCGCCACGGCGCAGGGGCAGTACTTC	CASSATAQGQYF
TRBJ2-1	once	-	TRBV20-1	TGCAGTGCTGGGCCTAGTCGGCAGTTCTTC	CSAGPSRQFF
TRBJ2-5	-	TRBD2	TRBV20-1	TGCAGTGCTAGAGACCCAGCGGGAGGGGGGGTGACCCAGTACTTC	CSARDPAGGGVTQYF
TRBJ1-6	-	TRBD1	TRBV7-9	TGTGCCAGCAGTCCTGACAGGGGCCGGTTGAATTCACCCCTCCACTTT	CASSPDRGRLNSPLHF
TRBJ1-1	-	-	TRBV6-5	TGTGCCAGCAGTTACCGGATGCACACTGAAGCTTTCTTT	CASSYRMHTEAFF
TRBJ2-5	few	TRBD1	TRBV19	TGTGCCAGTAGCAAACCCTCAGGGGGCGGAAAGGAGACCCAGTACTTC	CASSKPSGGGKETQYF